Below are 7 T cell receptor beta chains sequenced from a single sample in a study of blood T cell repertoires in COVID-19. Repertoires were generated with immunoSEQ multiplex PCR, while TCRdb's copy carries only in-frame clones and drops some. The sample gives 210,000 or so clones, 83% of which show up once; roughly 5% is in the top ten. Sequenced: PBMCs or T cells enriched from blood (not recorded which). These receptors all stem from a woman in her forties or fifties who had been exposed to COVID-19.

The chain is built from TRBV18 and TRBJ2-1, with TRBD2 matching 8 bases. The V segment lost 4 bases and the J segment 8 bases; nucleotides outside the gene matches: 7. CDR1 and CDR2 from the germline V gene are KGHSH and LQKENI. The CDR3 is made up of 14 amino acids. The CDR3 DNA reads TGTGCCAGCTCACGACGGGGGGGTAGAGATGAGCAGTTCTTC. It specifies CASSRRGGRDEQFF.

The chain is built from TRBV5-1 and TRBJ1-1, with 7 bases identical to TRBD1. J lost 2 bases, V lost 3 bases, and 7 bases had no gene match. Per germline, CDR1 SGHRS and CDR2 YFSETQ. The CDR3 length is 15 residues. DNA of the CDR3: TGCGCCAGCAGCTCAGGGACAGCCGGAAACACTGAAGCTTTCTTT. Residues: CASSSGTAGNTEAFF.

This clone was picked up a small number of times. V and J are TRBV7-6 and TRBJ1-1; D is possibly TRBD1 (5 bases). The germline CDR1 and CDR2 sequences are SGHVS and FNYEAQ. V was clipped by 6 bases and J by 4 bases, with 18 bases between them. The length of the CDR3 is 15 residues. The chain's CDR3 is CASSLSSGGGTEAFF. The CDR3 DNA reads TGTGCCAGCAGTCTTAGCTCCGGGGGAGGCACTGAAGCTTTCTTT.

Turning to this clone: A much larger clone lies one base from this, so it may be a read error. The genes are TRBV11-2 and TRBJ1-1; 11 nucleotides match TRBD1. Germline CDR1 reads SGHAT; CDR2 reads FQNNGV. V gave up 3 bases and J gave up 3 bases; unmatched junction bases: 0. There are 14 residues in the CDR3. This CDR3 reads CASSLGQGDTEAFF. DNA of the CDR3: TGTGCCAGCAGCTTGGGACAGGGGGACACTGAAGCTTTCTTT.

This clone was seen a handful of times. The V gene is TRBV5-6, the J gene TRBJ2-2; maybe TRBD1 (6 bases). Per germline, CDR1 SGHDT and CDR2 YYEEEE. Trimming removed 4 bases at V and 7 bases at J, with 23 bases between. The CDR3 is made up of 17 amino acids. This chain's CDR3 is CASSVIQGPSYDGELFF. CDR3 DNA: TGTGCCAGCAGCGTAATACAGGGTCCCTCCTATGACGGGGAGCTGTTTTTT.

The rearrangement uses TRBV15 and TRBJ2-5, with 9 nucleotides matching TRBD2. In germline, CDR1 is LNHNV, CDR2 YYDKDF (reference sequence). The CDR3 runs 16 residues. The ends lost 0 bases at V and 5 bases at J; junction bases unmatched: 7. The CDR3 DNA sequence: TGTGCCACCAGCAGAGATATGAGCGGGGGGTTCGAGACCCAGTACTTC. It translates to CATSRDMSGGFETQYF.

The chain joins TRBV12-3 or TRBV12-4 to TRBJ2-7; the D is unclear. The CDR3 is 12 residues long. The ends were cut back, 3 bases at V and 4 bases at J, with 7 bases in the middle. CDR3 region: CASSFNWYEQYF. CDR3 coding DNA: TGTGCCAGCAGTTTTAACTGGTACGAGCAGTACTTC.